This TCR beta chain was captured in a study of cytomegalovirus exposure and HLA in healthy donors. It was with 60 Vbeta and 13 Jbeta primers that the PCR ran. TCRdb's copy holds only in-frame clones and misses some; the assay was immunoSEQ multiplex PCR. The sample contains about 95,000 clones, approximately 80% of which appear only once. Trimming removed 1 base from V and 5 bases from J, with 14 bases in between. This CDR3 is built from 15 residues. Per the germline V gene, CDR1 is MGHRA and CDR2 is YSYEKL. Concerning this clone itself: Its antigen is unidentified.

Overall study results and limits: There were approximately 150 TCR beta chains listed as cytomegalovirus-associated. Three of the chains that were CMV-associated were confirmed in vitro to be specific for CMV antigens. TCR beta V- and J-gene trimming was later associated with a missense DCLRE1C variant.

Material: PBMCs. The receptor's source is a woman aged 65 to 85 in good health and CMV-seropositive. This chain connects TRBV4-1 to TRBJ1-2; tentatively, D is TRBD1 (6 bases). The DNA for the CDR3 is TGCGCCAGCAGCCAAGGGACAGCCTCCCCTTATGGCTACACCTTC. It translates to CASSQGTASPYGYTF.